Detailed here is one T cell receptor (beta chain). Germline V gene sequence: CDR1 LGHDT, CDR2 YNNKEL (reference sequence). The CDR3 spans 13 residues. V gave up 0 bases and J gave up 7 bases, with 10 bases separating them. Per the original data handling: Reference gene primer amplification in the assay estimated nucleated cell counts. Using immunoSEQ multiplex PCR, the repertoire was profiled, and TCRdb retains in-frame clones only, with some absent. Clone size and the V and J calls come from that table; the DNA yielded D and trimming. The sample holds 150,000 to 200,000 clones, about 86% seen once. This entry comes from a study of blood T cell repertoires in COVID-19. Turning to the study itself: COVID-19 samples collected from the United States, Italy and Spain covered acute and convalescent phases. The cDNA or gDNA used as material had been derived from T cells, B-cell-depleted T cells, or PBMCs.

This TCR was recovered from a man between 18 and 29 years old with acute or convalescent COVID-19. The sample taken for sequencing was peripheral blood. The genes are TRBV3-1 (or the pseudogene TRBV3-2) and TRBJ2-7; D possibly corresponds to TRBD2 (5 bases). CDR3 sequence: CASSQDLRREQYF. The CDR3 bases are TGTGCCAGCAGCCAAGATCTTAGGAGGGAGCAGTACTTC.